The clone carrying this T cell receptor (beta chain) was seen once. The antigen remains undetermined. The CDR3 loop spans 13 amino acids. After removal of 3 bases from V and 0 bases from J, the junction contained 2 bases not matched to a gene. Germline V lookup: CDR1 SQVTM, CDR2 ANQGSEA. The data were obtained in a study of cytomegalovirus exposure and HLA in healthy donors. Vbeta (60) and Jbeta (13) primers were used in the PCR. Clones were sequenced by immunoSEQ multiplex PCR, and TCRdb holds only the in-frame ones, with some missing. The sample consists of approximately 100,000 clones, 66% of them appearing once. Study-wide results and caveats: Cytomegalovirus-associated status was assigned to about 180 TCR beta chains. CMV serostatus was the only immune exposure information that was available.

Sequenced input: PBMCs. The sequence came from a woman between 50 and 59 years old in good health and CMV-seronegative. The rearrangement joins TRBV29-1 to TRBJ2-7; 7 bases map to TRBD1. The CDR3 reads CSVEDRSSYEQYF. As DNA, the CDR3 is TGCAGCGTTGAGGACAGGAGCTCCTACGAGCAGTACTTC.